One and the same sample provided the 31 T cell receptor beta chains below, sequenced in a study of vaccination and CD4 T cells after COVID-19 (dated by TCRdb to between 2021 and 2022). The receptor library was made with PCR. The instrument was an Illumina iSeq 100. The raw public data were reprocessed by TCRdb itself: fastp quality trimming at Q25, MiXCR clonotype calling, in-frame beta chains only. Here each entry gathers all rows of one CDR3 protein and keeps the most common genes and DNA. The sample table lists fewer than 20,000 distinct CDR3 sequences, roughly two thirds of them with a count of one. Clones ranked in the top ten supply around 1.1% of the sample. The sample here was CD4+ T cells from blood, taken after SARS-CoV-2 vaccination. These receptors were obtained from a human donor who had recovered from COVID-19.

The gene calls are TRBV20-1 and TRBJ2-7; D tentatively reads TRBD1 or TRBD2 (7 bases each). This CDR3 has 15 amino acids. CDR1 and CDR2 (germline): DFQATT, SNEGSKA (reference sequence). Trimming took off 2 bases at V and 1 base at J, with 15 bases between the two ends. The CDR3 sequence is CSARKGTAGSYEQYF. CDR3 DNA: TGCAGTGCTAGAAAGGGGACAGCGGGATCCTACGAGCAGTACTTC.

This rearrangement joins TRBV7-8 to TRBJ2-3; a possible D gene is TRBD2 (5 bases). V was pared by 1 base and J by 2 bases, with 10 bases between. The CDR3 is made up of 15 amino acids. Germline-derived CDR1 and CDR2 are SGHVS and FQNEAQ. The CDR3 reads CASSLEGGLTDTQYF. CDR3 nucleotide sequence: TGTGCCAGCAGCTTAGAGGGCGGGCTCACAGATACGCAGTATTTT.

The chain joins TRBV10-1 to TRBJ2-1, with 8 bases that match TRBD2. J was trimmed by 0 bases and V by 4 bases; bases with no gene match: 5. The CDR3 consists of 16 residues. Germline CDR1 and CDR2: WNHNN and SYGVQD (reference sequence). CDR3: CASSARSGISYNEQFF. The CDR3 nucleotides read TGCGCCAGCAGTGCCCGTAGCGGGATCTCCTACAATGAGCAGTTCTTC.

This chain connects TRBV6-5 to TRBJ2-7; 13 bases match TRBD2. Germline V gene data show CDR1 as MNHEY and CDR2 as SVGAGI. The CDR3 consists of 15 residues. Trimming at V came to 4 bases and at J to 7 bases, leaving 7 bases not matched to a gene. The CDR3 DNA is TGTGCCAGCAGTTCTTTTCGGACTAGCGGGAGTGAGCAGTACTTC. Translation: CASSSFRTSGSEQYF.

This rearrangement joins TRBV30 to TRBJ2-1; D is uncertain. Germline assignment: CDR1 GTSNPN and CDR2 SVGIG (reference sequence). V was cut by 3 bases and J by 4 bases, with 7 bases left in between. This CDR3 is built from 12 residues. The CDR3 coding sequence is TGTGCCTGGAGACCGTTGTACAATGAGCAGTTCTTC. Translating gives CAWRPLYNEQFF.

This clonotype appeared a few times. The CDR3 reads CASKTGAGSGTEAFF. The CDR3 DNA is TGTGCCAGCAAGACAGGGGCAGGGTCGGGCACTGAAGCTTTCTTT. V gene TRBV28 combines with J gene TRBJ1-1; 8 bases align to TRBD1. Trimming cost V 7 bases and J 4 bases; bases outside gene matches: 11. Looked up from germline, CDR1 is MDHEN and CDR2 is SYDVKM. The CDR3 has 15 residues.

This clonotype has more than one count but fewer than ten. J is TRBJ2-3 and V is TRBV7-2; D is ambiguous. Germline V gives CDR1 SGHTA, CDR2 FQGNSA. Trimming left V 1 base short and J 2 bases short, with 7 bases between. CDR3 length equals 14 residues. CDR3 nucleotide sequence: TGTGCCAGCAGCTTAGGAATGTCCACAGATACGCAGTATTTT. It is translated as CASSLGMSTDTQYF.

The chain carries TRBV15 and TRBJ2-2, with D perhaps matching TRBD2 (6 bases). The CDR3 loop spans 15 amino acids. CDR1 and CDR2 (germline): LNHNV, YYDKDF (reference sequence). V lost 0 bases and J lost 7, with 12 bases in between. The CDR3 coding sequence is TGTGCCACCAGCAGAGATATGGGGGGTCACGGGGAGCTGTTTTTT. Protein product: CATSRDMGGHGELFF.

This sequence joins TRBV18 and TRBJ2-3; a possible D gene is TRBD1 (5 bases). The V gene lost 2 bases and the J gene lost 3 bases, with 12 bases spanning the gap. Germline V gene sequence: CDR1 KGHSH, CDR2 LQKENI. The CDR3 spans 15 residues. The CDR3 bases are TGTGCCAGCTCACCATTCGTAGGGGTTACAGATACGCAGTATTTT. Translating it yields CASSPFVGVTDTQYF.

V usage is TRBV5-4 and J usage is TRBJ1-1; D is uncertain. The V gene lost 0 bases and the J gene lost 9 bases, with 9 bases spanning the gap. This CDR3 is built from 12 residues. The germline CDR1 and CDR2 sequences are SGHNT and YYREEE (reference sequence). The CDR3 region has the DNA TGTGCCAGCAGCTTGGGGCAGGATCAAGCTTTCTTT. It encodes CASSLGQDQAFF.

This clonotype has only a few counts. The chain employs TRBV19 and TRBJ1-5; D gene ambiguous. V was pared by 1 base and J by 2 bases, with 15 bases between. The CDR3 sequence is 17 residues long. Germline V gene lookup returns CDR1 LNHDA and CDR2 SQIVND (reference sequence). The CDR3 DNA reads as TGTGCCAGTAGTATAGTTGGTACTGGGTTGGGCAATCAGCCCCAGCATTTT. Residues: CASSIVGTGLGNQPQHF.

This chain connects TRBV20-1 to TRBJ1-6; no reliable D call. Trimming took 4 bases from V and 7 from J, leaving 11 bases between them. Germline CDR1 is DFQATT and CDR2 is SNEGSKA (reference sequence). The CDR3 has 13 residues. This CDR3 is CSAKNSDNSPLHF. The DNA for the CDR3 is TGCAGTGCTAAGAACTCTGACAATTCACCCCTCCACTTT.

The genes are TRBV19 and TRBJ1-5, with D possibly being TRBD1 (5 bases). Germline assignment: CDR1 LNHDA and CDR2 SQIVND (reference sequence). The CDR3 length is 15 residues. V lost 7 bases and J 1 base, leaving 14 bases between the germline ends. This CDR3 reads CASTPGRRSNQPQHF. In nucleotides, the CDR3 is TGTGCCAGTACCCCGGGACGAAGAAGCAATCAGCCCCAGCATTTT.

The CDR3 loop is CASSYSARSSYEQYF. In DNA, the CDR3 is TGTGCCAGCAGTTACTCGGCGCGGAGCTCCTACGAGCAGTACTTC. The V gene is TRBV6-2 or TRBV6-3, the J gene TRBJ2-7; D not resolved. Germline V gene sequence: CDR1 MNHEY, CDR2 SVGEGT. This CDR3 is 15 amino acids long. V lost 0 bases, J lost 0 bases, and 9 bases lay in between.

Details on this clonotype: The germline gene is not matched at one end of the junction; a read error may be the cause. This chain joins TRBV7-9 and TRBJ1-2; D call uncertain. CDR3 length: 15 residues. Germline CDR1 is SEHNR and CDR2 is FQNEAQ (reference sequence). As DNA, the CDR3 is TGTGCCAGCGGCTTAGTTGCCGGTACCAACTATGGCTACACCTTC. It codes for CASGLVAGTNYGYTF. Looking up the rest from reference TRBV7-9 and TRBJ1-2 gives the full variable domain: DTGVSQNPRHKITKRGQNVTFRCDPISEHNRLYWYRQTLGQGPEFLTYFQNEAQLEKSRLLSDRFSAERPKGSFSTLEIQRTEQGDSAMYLCASGLVAGTNYGYTFGSGTRLTVV.

V and J are TRBV6-5 and TRBJ2-3; D may be TRBD2 (6 bases). The germline CDR1 and CDR2 sequences are MNHEY and SVGAGI. V gave up 2 bases and J gave up 0 bases, with 15 bases separating them. CDR3 size: 17 residues. This chain's CDR3 is CASSYAMTRISTDTQYF. The CDR3 nucleotides read TGTGCCAGCAGTTACGCCATGACTAGAATAAGCACAGATACGCAGTATTTT.

This clonotype was counted a single time. The chain uses TRBV6-5 and TRBJ2-6; D call uncertain. The V gene lost 4 bases and the J gene lost 0 bases, with 10 bases spanning the gap. CDR1 is MNHEY and CDR2 is SVGAGI in the germline V gene. The CDR3 is 16 residues long. CDR3 in amino acids: CASSLKKSSGANVLTF. CDR3 in DNA: TGTGCCAGCAGTTTAAAAAAGAGCTCTGGGGCCAACGTCCTGACTTTC.

The chain joins TRBV20-1 to TRBJ2-1; 10 positions agree with TRBD1. V lost 5 bases, J lost 6 bases, and 10 bases stayed unmatched. The CDR3 extends over 15 amino acids. Germline V gene lookup returns CDR1 DFQATT and CDR2 SNEGSKA (reference sequence). The CDR3 nucleotides are TGCAGTGCTTTACTCGGGGACAGGGGCTTCAATGAGCAGTTCTTC. It is translated as CSALLGDRGFNEQFF.

V usage is TRBV10-3 and J usage is TRBJ1-1, with 9 bases fitting TRBD1. This CDR3 has 15 residues. V shed 6 bases and J 4 bases; nucleotides not matched to a gene: 9. Germline CDR1 and CDR2: ENHRY and SYGVKD. The CDR3 is CAISRTGAGSTEAFF. The CDR3 bases are TGTGCCATCAGCCGGACAGGGGCCGGATCCACTGAAGCTTTCTTT.

This clonotype was picked up a small number of times. The CDR3 coding sequence is TGTGCCAGCAGTCTGACCCGCCCGGGACTGAGCTCCTATAATTCACCCCTCCACTTT. Translating it yields CASSLTRPGLSSYNSPLHF. The J gene is TRBJ1-6, the V gene TRBV27; D might be TRBD1 (5 bases). V was cut by 5 bases and J by 0 bases, with 20 bases left in between. In germline, CDR1 is MNHEY, CDR2 SMNVEV (reference sequence). The CDR3 totals 19 residues.

The chain has TRBV28 and TRBJ2-1, with 7 bases aligning to TRBD2. With 3 bases clipped from V and 0 bases from J, the junction kept 2 bases outside the gene matches. The CDR3 loop spans 15 amino acids. Germline CDR1 and CDR2: MDHEN and SYDVKM. Here the CDR3 reads CASSFGGSSYNEQFF. In nucleotides, the CDR3 is TGTGCCAGCAGTTTCGGGGGGAGCTCCTACAATGAGCAGTTCTTC.

This chain connects TRBV4-1 to TRBJ1-2, with D uncertain. This CDR3 is 12 amino acids long. CDR1 is MGHRA and CDR2 is YSYEKL in the germline V gene. Trimming removed 2 bases at V and 1 base at J, with 2 bases between. The CDR3, as DNA: TGCGCCAGCAGCCAAAATAACTATGGCTACACCTTC. Its protein is CASSQNNYGYTF.

V usage is TRBV15 and J usage is TRBJ2-3; 9 positions agree with TRBD2. With 8 bases clipped from V and 5 bases from J, the junction kept 5 bases outside the gene matches. The germline gives CDR1 LNHNV, CDR2 YYDKDF (reference sequence). This CDR3 spans 13 amino acids. In DNA form, the CDR3 reads TGTGCCACCGCGGGAGGGTTGGGAGATACGCAGTATTTT. It specifies CATAGGLGDTQYF.

V usage is TRBV15 and J usage is TRBJ2-3, with 8 bases identical to TRBD2. CDR1 LNHNV and CDR2 YYDKDF come from the germline V gene (reference sequence). J was trimmed by 5 bases and V by 0 bases; bases with no gene match: 4. This CDR3 contains 15 residues. The DNA for the CDR3 is TGTGCCACCAGCAGAGAGGGACGGGGGGGAGATACGCAGTATTTT. This codes for CATSREGRGGDTQYF.

This chain connects TRBV28 to TRBJ2-7; D ambiguous. The germline CDR1 and CDR2 sequences are MDHEN and SYDVKM. V gave up 4 bases and J gave up 2 bases, with 6 bases separating them. The CDR3 totals 12 residues. The CDR3 DNA follows: TGTGCCAGCAGTTCCAAACCCTACGAGCAGTACTTC. Protein sequence: CASSSKPYEQYF.

V gene TRBV2 combines with J gene TRBJ1-6; 8 positions agree with TRBD1. The CDR3 is 13 residues long. Germline V gene data show CDR1 as SNHLY and CDR2 as FYNNEI. Trimming cost V 8 bases and J 9 bases; bases outside gene matches: 6. The chain's CDR3 is CASGRDRSSPLHF. The CDR3 DNA sequence: TGTGCCAGCGGGAGGGACAGGTCTTCACCCCTCCACTTT. The full variable domain, completed using reference TRBV2 and TRBJ1-6, is EPEVTQTPSHQVTQMGQEVILRCVPISNHLYFYWYRQILGQKVEFLVSFYNNEISEKSEIFDDQFSVERPDGSNFTLKIRSTKLEDSAMYFCASGRDRSSPLHFGNGTRLTVT.

The rearrangement uses TRBV20-1 and TRBJ2-7, with 12 bases fitting TRBD2. The CDR3 totals 13 residues. The germline V gene has CDR1 DFQATT and CDR2 SNEGSKA (reference sequence). The V and J ends lost 6 bases and 7 bases, in that order; junction bases with no gene match: 7. DNA for the CDR3: TGCAGTGCAAAGGGACTAGCGGGTAGTGAGCAGTACTTC. Residues: CSAKGLAGSEQYF.

The rearrangement uses TRBV5-1 and TRBJ2-5, with 9 bases aligning to TRBD2. Germline CDR1 is SGHRS and CDR2 is YFSETQ. This CDR3 spans 15 amino acids. Losses at the gene ends were 0 bases for V and 3 bases for J; bases not matched to a gene: 3. Here the CDR3 reads CASSLAQREEETQYF. The CDR3 region has the DNA TGCGCCAGCAGCTTGGCCCAGCGGGAGGAAGAGACCCAGTACTTC.

The V and J genes are TRBV10-1 and TRBJ2-3; no firm D call. Trimming left V 3 bases short and J 2 bases short, with 12 bases between. The CDR3 length is 15 residues. Per germline, CDR1 WNHNN and CDR2 SYGVQD (reference sequence). Here the CDR3 DNA reads TGCGCCAGCAGTGATGGGTCGGAGTCCACAGATACGCAGTATTTT. Translating it yields CASSDGSESTDTQYF.

This clonotype was seen only a few times. The V and J genes are TRBV6-1 and TRBJ1-3; possibly TRBD1 for D (6 bases). Germline V CDR1 and CDR2: MNHNS, SASEGT. The ends were cut back, 6 bases at V and 2 bases at J, with 8 bases in the middle. CDR3 length: 13 amino acids. As DNA, the CDR3 is TGTGCCAGCAGGCGGGACACTGGAAACACCATATATTTT. Its translation: CASRRDTGNTIYF.

The chain combines TRBV2 with TRBJ2-6; 10 bases match TRBD2. The trim removed 7 bases at V and 1 base at J, leaving 4 bases unmatched. Per the germline V gene, CDR1 is SNHLY and CDR2 is FYNNEI. The CDR3 is 16 amino acids. The CDR3 nucleotides read TGTGCCAGCACCACGGGACTAGCGTCTGGGGCCAACGTCCTGACTTTC. Amino acid sequence: CASTTGLASGANVLTF.